The TCR beta chain described here comes from a study of low-dose radiotherapy and immunotherapy resistance in tumors. Study summary: Every two weeks, cyclophosphamide 200 mg/m2 was infused one day before radiation plus immunotherapy.

Donors were given nivolumab, ipilimumab, aspirin, low-dose cyclophosphamide and low-dose radiotherapy. Alpha and beta chains were covered, as first-strand cDNA relied on TRAV- and TRBV-specific primers. The TCRs were subjected to amplification over about 20 PCR cycles employing a constant-region primer in conjunction with a V-primer adapter. In TCRdb, the reads were re-called with MiXCR into one record per CDR3 protein. The table shows roughly 17,000 distinct CDR3 sequences, with about two thirds occurring only once. This CDR3 contains 15 residues. Germline lookup yields CDR1 SGHNT and CDR2 YYREEE (reference sequence). V was clipped by 3 bases and J by 7 bases; unmatched bases: 8.

The V gene is TRBV5-4, the J gene TRBJ2-1; 9 bases are a match to TRBD1. The origin of this receptor is a human donor with advanced metastatic prostate, ovarian, gallbladder or colorectal cancer (not recorded which). This table probably holds off-target reads from a library built for another chain. DNA for the CDR3: TGTGCCAGCAGCTCCGGTGGGACAGGGTGGAATGAGCAGTTCTTC. Translating gives CASSSGGTGWNEQFF.